The 9 T cell receptor beta chains in this list originate from one sample, sequenced in a study of blood T cells in healthy people across ages. Combining a sample-barcoded 5' primer with a J-beta primer mix, a second PCR ran for roughly 7 to 12 cycles. TCRdb fed the 5' RACE reads into MiXCR, producing one record per CDR3 protein. The data hold about 1.4 million distinct CDR3 sequences, with approximately 63% observed a single time. Sequenced: blood. Source of these receptors: a man in his late teens or twenties in good health.

This clonotype was observed a handful of times. The V gene is TRBV6-2 or TRBV6-3, the J gene TRBJ1-5; no definite D call. The CDR3 contains 14 residues. CDR1 MNHEY and CDR2 SVGEGT come from the germline V gene. Trimming stripped 6 bases from V and 5 bases from J, with 14 bases between. CDR3 sequence (DNA): TGTGCCAGCAGCGACGGCAGGCGTTATCAGCCCCAGCATTTT. Encoded protein: CASSDGRRYQPQHF.

The chain links TRBV2 to TRBJ1-2, with D possibly matching TRBD1 (5 bases). The CDR3 is 13 residues long. The V end was cut by 7 bases, the J end by 4 bases, with 13 bases between. Germline CDR1 SNHLY, CDR2 FYNNEI. CDR3 loop: CASIVGAGYGYTF. In DNA form, the CDR3 reads TGTGCCAGCATCGTCGGGGCGGGCTATGGCTACACCTTC.

This clonotype was seen repeatedly, ten times or more. J is TRBJ2-4 and V is TRBV11-2; 7 bases map to TRBD2. With V trimmed by 4 bases and J by 9 bases, 6 bases remained unmatched. This CDR3 region has 13 residues. The germline gives CDR1 SGHAT, CDR2 FQNNGV. The CDR3 is CASSSFSGSIQYF. In nucleotides, the CDR3 is TGTGCCAGCAGCTCATTTAGCGGGTCCATTCAGTACTTC.

The chain combines TRBV7-9 with TRBJ2-5; D is unclear. The CDR3 extends over 13 amino acids. Trimming stripped 4 bases from V and 11 bases from J, with 17 bases between. Germline V gene lookup returns CDR1 SEHNR and CDR2 FQNEAQ (reference sequence). The CDR3 loop is CASSSPLNVEQYF. In nucleotides, the CDR3 is TGTGCCAGCAGCTCGCCCTTGAATGTAGAGCAGTACTTC. Full variable domain (missing parts from reference TRBV7-9 and TRBJ2-5): DTGVSQNPRHKITKRGQNVTFRCDPISEHNRLYWYRQTLGQGPEFLTYFQNEAQLEKSRLLSDRFSAERPKGSFSTLEIQRTEQGDSAMYLCASSSPLNVEQYFGPGTRLLVL.

In DNA, the CDR3 is TGCAGTGCTAGGAGGAGGAGTGGAGAGTACTTC. This codes for CSARRRSGEYF. The chain carries TRBV20-1 and TRBJ2-4; D might be TRBD2 (5 bases). The germline V gene encodes CDR1 DFQATT and CDR2 SNEGSKA (reference sequence). V lost 3 bases and J lost 14, with 14 bases in between. This CDR3 is built from 11 residues.

V usage is TRBV7-2 and J usage is TRBJ1-5; tentative D call: TRBD1 (6 bases). The CDR3 is 15 residues long. Trimming took off 2 bases at V and 1 base at J, with 9 bases between the two ends. Per the germline V gene, CDR1 is SGHTA and CDR2 is FQGNSA. CDR3 DNA sequence: TGTGCCAGCAGCTTATGGGGGGCGAGCAATCAGCCCCAGCATTTT. This translates into CASSLWGASNQPQHF. Looking up the rest from reference TRBV7-2 and TRBJ1-5 gives the full variable domain: GAGVSQSPSNKVTEKGKDVELRCDPISGHTALYWYRQSLGQGLEFLIYFQGNSAPDKSGLPSDRFSAERTGGSVSTLTIQRTQQEDSAVYLCASSLWGASNQPQHFGDGTRLSIL.

The rearrangement uses TRBV6-5 and TRBJ1-2; no firm D call. Looked up from germline, CDR1 is MNHEY and CDR2 is SVGAGI. The CDR3 runs 13 residues. Trimming took off 7 bases at V and 6 bases at J, with 15 bases between the two ends. The CDR3 is CASTRSSLDGYTF. The CDR3 bases are TGTGCCAGCACCCGGTCGTCCCTGGATGGCTACACCTTC.

This rearrangement joins TRBV7-9 to TRBJ2-5; the match to TRBD2 covers 8 bases. Unmatched junction bases numbered 22, after V lost 5 bases and J lost 11 bases. The CDR3 covers 17 residues. Germline-derived CDR1 and CDR2 are SEHNR and FQNEAQ (reference sequence). The CDR3 here is CASSPFGLSGGSGEQYF. CDR3 coding DNA: TGTGCCAGCAGCCCATTCGGGCTAAGCGGGGGATCAGGTGAGCAGTACTTC.

The V call is TRBV4-1, the J call TRBJ2-4, with a tentative D call TRBD2 (6 bases). The tail of the sequence fits TRBJ2-7 better, so the J call may be wrong. Germline V CDR1 and CDR2: MGHRA, YSYEKL. The CDR3 has 13 residues. Written as DNA, the CDR3 is TGCGCCAGCAGCCAAGTAGCGGACTACGAGCAGTACTTC. It codes for CASSQVADYEQYF.